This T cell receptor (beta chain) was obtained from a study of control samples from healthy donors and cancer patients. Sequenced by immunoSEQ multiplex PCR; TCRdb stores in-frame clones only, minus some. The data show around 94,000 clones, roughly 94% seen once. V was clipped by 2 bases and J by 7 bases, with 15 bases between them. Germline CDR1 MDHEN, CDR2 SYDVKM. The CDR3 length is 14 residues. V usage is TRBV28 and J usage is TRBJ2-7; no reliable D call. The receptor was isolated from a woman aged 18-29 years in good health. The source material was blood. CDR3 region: CASSLPQPPWEQYF. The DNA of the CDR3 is TGTGCCAGCAGTTTACCCCAGCCACCTTGGGAGCAGTACTTC. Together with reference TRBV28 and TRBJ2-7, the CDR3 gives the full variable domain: DVKVTQSSRYLVKRTGEKVFLECVQDMDHENMFWYRQDPGLGLRLIYFSYDVKMKEKGDIPEGYSVSREKKERFSLILESASTNQTSMYLCASSLPQPPWEQYFGPGTRLTVT.